Sequencing of this T cell receptor beta chain was carried out in a study of blood T cell repertoires in COVID-19. At the level of the study: Material from acute and convalescent COVID-19 was sourced from the United States, Italy and Spain. T cells, B-cell-depleted T cells, or PBMCs provided the cDNA or gDNA that served as material.

TCRdb's copy holds only in-frame clones and misses some; the assay was immunoSEQ multiplex PCR. The sample lists tens of thousands of clones, over 75% occurring once. CDR3 length: 17 amino acids. Per the germline V gene, CDR1 is GTSNPN and CDR2 is SVGIG (reference sequence). With 3 bases clipped from V and 0 bases from J, the junction kept 10 bases outside the gene matches. The rearrangement links TRBV30 to TRBJ2-3; 9 bases are a match to TRBD2. The clonotype originates from a human donor in a cohort sampled during active COVID-19. Sequencing was carried out using peripheral blood. As DNA, the CDR3 is TGTGCCTGGAGGAACCAGCGGGGGGCCTCAAGCACAGATACGCAGTATTTT. It specifies CAWRNQRGASSTDTQYF.